This is a list of T cell receptor beta chains from one sample in a study of post-analysis software for immune sequencing data. Each CDR3 protein gets one entry after TCRdb re-called the PCR reads with MiXCR. This table holds fewer than 700,000 distinct CDR3 sequences, around 47% found once. Sequenced input: blood. The receptor set was obtained from a girl aged 10-17 years with multiple sclerosis. Both conserved end residues are part of each CDR3. The order of the fields is CDR3 DNA, CDR3 protein, J gene, D gene, clone size, V gene. A D gene is named only where the DNA matches it firmly. Not all rows give a size; the values are once, few, many and, for expanded clones, a class.

CDR3nt: TGTGCCAGCAGTTACTCGACAGGGGGCGAGGCTTTCTTT; CDR3aa: CASSYSTGGEAFF; j_gene: TRBJ1-1; d_gene: TRBD1; abundance: few; v_gene: TRBV6-6
CDR3nt: TGTGCCAGCAGGGAGGGCTTAAAAGAGACCCAGTACTTC; CDR3aa: CASREGLKETQYF; j_gene: TRBJ2-5; d_gene: NA; abundance: NA; v_gene: TRBV27
CDR3nt: TGTGCCAGCAGCACTTTTGCCTCCTACGAGCAGTACTTC; CDR3aa: CASSTFASYEQYF; j_gene: TRBJ2-7; d_gene: NA; abundance: few; v_gene: TRBV7-9
CDR3nt: TGTGCCAGCAGCTTGACCGGGACGGGGAGCAATCAGCCCCAGCATTTT; CDR3aa: CASSLTGTGSNQPQHF; j_gene: TRBJ1-5; d_gene: NA; abundance: NA; v_gene: TRBV7-2
CDR3nt: TGTGCCAGCAGTTACGGAGGGGTAGGCTACAATGAGCAGTTCTTC; CDR3aa: CASSYGGVGYNEQFF; j_gene: TRBJ2-1; d_gene: NA; abundance: few; v_gene: TRBV6-6
CDR3nt: TGTGCCACCAGTGACAAGAGCGGGACTAACTATGAGACCCAGTACTTC; CDR3aa: CATSDKSGTNYETQYF; j_gene: TRBJ2-5; d_gene: TRBD2; abundance: NA; v_gene: TRBV24-1
CDR3nt: TGTGCCAGCAGTTACTCCGGGGGCGGGACAGACGAGCAGTACTTC; CDR3aa: CASSYSGGGTDEQYF; j_gene: TRBJ2-7; d_gene: NA; abundance: NA; v_gene: TRBV6-5
CDR3nt: TGTGCCAGTACTCATATTCCGGGACAGAGACCGGAAGCCTTCTTT; CDR3aa: CASTHIPGQRPEAFF; j_gene: TRBJ1-1; d_gene: TRBD1; abundance: NA; v_gene: TRBV19
CDR3nt: TGTGCCAGCAGCGCGCATCAGGGCTTAGAGCAGTACTTC; CDR3aa: CASSAHQGLEQYF; j_gene: TRBJ2-7; d_gene: NA; abundance: NA; v_gene: TRBV7-8
CDR3nt: TGTGCCAGCAGCCAGGACCCGGACAGGACCTACGAGCAGTACTTC; CDR3aa: CASSQDPDRTYEQYF; j_gene: TRBJ2-7; d_gene: TRBD1; abundance: NA; v_gene: TRBV3-1
CDR3nt: TGCGCCAGCAGCTTAGAAATGACAGGCTCCTATGGCTACACCTTC; CDR3aa: CASSLEMTGSYGYTF; j_gene: TRBJ1-2; d_gene: NA; abundance: NA; v_gene: TRBV5-1
CDR3nt: TGTGCCAGCGGCTCCCTCTATGGCTACACCTTC; CDR3aa: CASGSLYGYTF; j_gene: TRBJ1-2; d_gene: NA; abundance: NA; v_gene: TRBV2
CDR3nt: TGTGCCAGCAGCGCTGGACAGGTCGAGACCCAGTACTTC; CDR3aa: CASSAGQVETQYF; j_gene: TRBJ2-5; d_gene: TRBD1; abundance: NA; v_gene: TRBV9
CDR3nt: TGTGCCAGCAGTCCAATACTGGGAGCGGGAGCCCAAGAGACCCAGTACTTC; CDR3aa: CASSPILGAGAQETQYF; j_gene: TRBJ2-5; d_gene: TRBD2; abundance: NA; v_gene: TRBV12-3/TRBV12-4
CDR3nt: TGTGCCAGCAGCTTTGACAGGACCTACGAGCAGTACTTC; CDR3aa: CASSFDRTYEQYF; j_gene: TRBJ2-7; d_gene: NA; abundance: few; v_gene: TRBV7-6
CDR3nt: TGCAGTGCTAGCTACGGGAGCGAGCAGTACTTC; CDR3aa: CSASYGSEQYF; j_gene: TRBJ2-7; d_gene: NA; abundance: NA; v_gene: TRBV20-1
CDR3nt: TGTGCCAGCAGTGAGCCCGATTTCCAAGAGACCCAGTACTTC; CDR3aa: CASSEPDFQETQYF; j_gene: TRBJ2-5; d_gene: NA; abundance: NA; v_gene: TRBV25-1
CDR3nt: TGTGCCAGCATCCCCTTTGACCCGGGACACCGCTCCTCTGGGGCCAACGTCCTGACTTTC; CDR3aa: CASIPFDPGHRSSGANVLTF; j_gene: TRBJ2-6; d_gene: NA; abundance: NA; v_gene: TRBV2
CDR3nt: TGCGCCAGCAGCCAAGATAATCGCAGGGGGGACAATGAGCAGTTCTTC; CDR3aa: CASSQDNRRGDNEQFF; j_gene: TRBJ2-1; d_gene: NA; abundance: NA; v_gene: TRBV4-1
CDR3nt: TGTGCCATCAGTGAGTCGACAGGGCTCCAAGCGCAGTATTTT; CDR3aa: CAISESTGLQAQYF; j_gene: TRBJ2-3; d_gene: TRBD1; abundance: few; v_gene: TRBV10-3
CDR3nt: TGCGCCAGCAGCCCCGGACAGGCGACCCCAGATACGCAGTATTTT; CDR3aa: CASSPGQATPDTQYF; j_gene: TRBJ2-3; d_gene: TRBD1; abundance: few; v_gene: TRBV5-1
CDR3nt: TGCAGTGCTATAAGAACAAGAAACTATGGCTACACCTTC; CDR3aa: CSAIRTRNYGYTF; j_gene: TRBJ1-2; d_gene: NA; abundance: NA; v_gene: TRBV20-1
CDR3nt: TGTGCCAGCAGCTTAGATGGACAGGTCACTAATTCACCCCTCCACTTT; CDR3aa: CASSLDGQVTNSPLHF; j_gene: TRBJ1-6; d_gene: TRBD1; abundance: once; v_gene: TRBV7-2
CDR3nt: TGTGCCAGCAGTCCAAGGACAACTACCTACGAGCAGTACTTC; CDR3aa: CASSPRTTTYEQYF; j_gene: TRBJ2-7; d_gene: NA; abundance: few; v_gene: TRBV12-3/TRBV12-4
CDR3nt: TGCAGCGTTACAGGGGCCATTGAAGCTTTCTTT; CDR3aa: CSVTGAIEAFF; j_gene: TRBJ1-1; d_gene: TRBD1; abundance: NA; v_gene: TRBV29-1
CDR3nt: TGTGCCAGCAGCGTATCGACTAGCGGAGGTAATGAGCAGTTCTTC; CDR3aa: CASSVSTSGGNEQFF; j_gene: TRBJ2-1; d_gene: TRBD2; abundance: NA; v_gene: TRBV9
CDR3nt: TGTGCCAGCAGCCAAGATCGAAGAATCTCCACAGATACGCAGTATTTT; CDR3aa: CASSQDRRISTDTQYF; j_gene: TRBJ2-3; d_gene: NA; abundance: once; v_gene: TRBV4-2
CDR3nt: TGTGCCATCAGCAACAGGGAGGAACAGCCCCAGCATTTT; CDR3aa: CAISNREEQPQHF; j_gene: TRBJ1-5; d_gene: NA; abundance: NA; v_gene: TRBV10-3
CDR3nt: TGCGCCAGCAGCTCTGGATGGTGGACTGAAGCTTTCTTT; CDR3aa: CASSSGWWTEAFF; j_gene: TRBJ1-1; d_gene: NA; abundance: once; v_gene: TRBV5-1
CDR3nt: TGTGCCAGTACACCCTCGAGATACAATGAACAGTTCTTC; CDR3aa: CASTPSRYNEQFF; j_gene: TRBJ2-1; d_gene: NA; abundance: NA; v_gene: TRBV9
CDR3nt: TGTGCCAGCAGTTATCTAACCCAGGGACAGGGTATAGTCTACGAGCAGTACTTC; CDR3aa: CASSYLTQGQGIVYEQYF; j_gene: TRBJ2-7; d_gene: TRBD1; abundance: NA; v_gene: TRBV27
CDR3nt: TGTGCCAGCAGCCGAGGACAGGCCCAATCCTGCGAGCAGTACTTC; CDR3aa: CASSRGQAQSCEQYF; j_gene: TRBJ2-7; d_gene: TRBD1; abundance: NA; v_gene: TRBV6-5
CDR3nt: TGTGCCAGCAGTTTCCTCGGACGGGCTACGAAGAACGAGCAGTACTTC; CDR3aa: CASSFLGRATKNEQYF; j_gene: TRBJ2-7; d_gene: NA; abundance: NA; v_gene: TRBV27
CDR3nt: TGCGCCAGCAGCGGACTAGCGGAGAATGAGCAGTTCTTC; CDR3aa: CASSGLAENEQFF; j_gene: TRBJ2-1; d_gene: TRBD2; abundance: few; v_gene: TRBV5-1
CDR3nt: TGCGCCAGCAGCTTGGTACCCTACAACACAGATACGCAGTATTTT; CDR3aa: CASSLVPYNTDTQYF; j_gene: TRBJ2-3; d_gene: NA; abundance: NA; v_gene: TRBV5-1
CDR3nt: TGCAGCGTTGTAGACCCCGGACAGGGGTACGAGCAGTACTTC; CDR3aa: CSVVDPGQGYEQYF; j_gene: TRBJ2-7; d_gene: TRBD1; abundance: NA; v_gene: TRBV29-1
CDR3nt: TGTGCCAGCAGCTTCGGGACCGGAAAATTGAATGGCTACACCTTC; CDR3aa: CASSFGTGKLNGYTF; j_gene: TRBJ1-2; d_gene: NA; abundance: few; v_gene: TRBV7-8
CDR3nt: TGTGCCAGCACCCCCGAGCGGGAGGTAAGAAGACAGTACTTC; CDR3aa: CASTPEREVRRQYF; j_gene: TRBJ2-5; d_gene: TRBD2; abundance: NA; v_gene: TRBV11-2
CDR3nt: TGTGCCAGCAGTGAGAGCCCCAGGGGTTATAATTCACCCCTCCACTTT; CDR3aa: CASSESPRGYNSPLHF; j_gene: TRBJ1-6; d_gene: NA; abundance: NA; v_gene: TRBV12-3/TRBV12-4
CDR3nt: TGCAGTGCTAGAGATTGGTTCGATCGCCAGGGGGGCTACAATGAGCAGTTCTTC; CDR3aa: CSARDWFDRQGGYNEQFF; j_gene: TRBJ2-1; d_gene: NA; abundance: few; v_gene: TRBV20-1
CDR3nt: TGCGCCAGCAGCCAAGATCCCCCGACAGGTTGGAGCACAGATACGCAGTATTTT; CDR3aa: CASSQDPPTGWSTDTQYF; j_gene: TRBJ2-3; d_gene: NA; abundance: NA; v_gene: TRBV4-1